The rows below give T cell receptor beta chains drawn from one sample of a study of early T cells in non-severe SARS-CoV-2 infection. TCRdb reanalysed the 5' RACE reads using MiXCR and keeps one entry per CDR3 protein. This table holds 90,000 to 120,000 distinct CDR3 sequences, over 8.5% found once. The sequencing sample was made of whole blood. The receptors stem from an adult who was a healthcare worker with PCR-confirmed SARS-CoV-2 infection or an uninfected control (not recorded which). The CDR3 runs from the conserved cysteine through the conserved F or W. A D gene is named only where the DNA matches it firmly. A row's size may be missing; if present it is once, few, many or a size class.

J gene,clone size,V gene,D gene,CDR3 protein,CDR3 DNA
TRBJ2-2,-,TRBV6-5,TRBD2,CASSYELANRRDGELFF,TGTGCCAGCAGTTACGAACTAGCGAACCGCCGCGACGGGGAGCTGTTTTTT
TRBJ2-1,many,TRBV28,-,CASRPLGIVHNEQFF,TGTGCCAGCAGACCCCTAGGTATCGTCCACAATGAGCAGTTCTTC
TRBJ1-2,-,TRBV7-8,-,CASSLKTGDYGYTF,TGTGCCAGCAGCTTGAAGACGGGAGACTATGGCTACACCTTC
TRBJ2-1,many,TRBV12-3/TRBV12-4,-,CASINWPNNEQFF,TGTGCCAGCATTAATTGGCCTAACAATGAGCAGTTCTTC
TRBJ1-3,many,TRBV6-5,TRBD1,CASSPGTTGLGNTIYF,TGTGCCAGCAGCCCCGGAACGACAGGGTTGGGAAACACCATATATTTT
TRBJ2-7,-,TRBV12-3/TRBV12-4,TRBD1,CASSSSGTGVYEQYF,TGTGCCAGCAGTTCATCCGGGACAGGAGTCTACGAGCAGTACTTC
TRBJ1-5,-,TRBV28,-,CASSLISNQPQHF,TGTGCCAGCAGTTTGATTAGCAATCAGCCCCAGCATTTT
TRBJ2-3,once,TRBV12-3/TRBV12-4,-,CASSYGITDTQYF,TGTGCCAGCAGTTACGGGATCACAGATACGCAGTATTTT
TRBJ2-1,many,TRBV4-2,TRBD2,CASSPRLAGEQFF,TGTGCCAGCAGCCCCCGACTAGCTGGTGAGCAGTTCTTC
TRBJ1-4,many,TRBV6-5,-,CASTTATNEKLFF,TGTGCCAGCACTACAGCAACTAATGAAAAACTGTTTTTT
TRBJ2-5,many,TRBV7-6,TRBD2,CASRRTSGVAETQYF,TGTGCCAGCAGGAGGACTAGCGGAGTTGCGGAGACCCAGTACTTC
TRBJ2-1,many,TRBV7-2,-,CASSLVSNEQFF,TGTGCCAGCAGCTTAGTTAGCAATGAGCAGTTCTTC
TRBJ1-2,many,TRBV20-1,-,CSAAPTGWGGYTF,TGCAGTGCAGCCCCAACAGGGTGGGGAGGCTACACCTTC
TRBJ1-2,few,TRBV3-1,-,CASSQGTSWGRYGYTF,TGTGCCAGCAGCCAAGGGACAAGTTGGGGACGCTATGGCTACACCTTC
TRBJ2-3,many,TRBV7-2,-,CASSPPTTTDTQYF,TGTGCCAGCAGCCCCCCCACAACCACAGATACGCAGTATTTT
TRBJ1-2,many,TRBV19,-,CASRSQVSYGYTF,TGTGCCAGTAGAAGTCAGGTGTCCTATGGCTACACCTTC